Detailed here is one T cell receptor beta chain. Antigen specificity is unknown. Per CD8+ T cell subset, triplicate sorts of 250,000 to 350,000 cells each were done. All TRB cDNA libraries came from 5' RACE performed with UMI labels. Each CDR3 protein gets one entry in TCRdb, which reprocessed the 5' RACE reads and gives no DNA. The sample table includes more than 45,000 distinct CDR3 sequences. This specimen comes from a study of CXCR3-negative and CXCR3-positive naive CD8 T cells. Study details: Summed over all libraries, TRB reads came to some 130 million, with about 1.5 +/- 0.3 million per library.

Germline V gives CDR1 SGDLS, CDR2 YYNGEE. The CDR3 length is 15 residues. Study findings and constraints: Relative to memory CD8+ cells, whose diversity was much lower, both naive subsets had comparably high diversity.

The TCR comes from a human donor in good health. Some clones in this sample may be carry-over from other donors' samples. The sequencing sample was made of naive CXCR3- CD8+ T cells from blood. The subset denotes: CD45RO-CCR7+CD27+CD95- naive CD8+ T cells lacking CXCR3 (TNR3-). The chain links TRBV9 to TRBJ2-5; with no DNA, the TCRdb D assignment of TRBD1 cannot be verified. The CDR3 reads CASSVAWGDGETQYF.